The 7 T cell receptor beta chains below were found in one sample sequenced in a study of tumor-infiltrating lymphocytes in primary liver carcinoma. Extraction of RNA together with DNA used roughly 18-32 mg of unsorted bulk tissue. With a constant-region primer, TCR beta cDNA was made from 450 to 500 ng of total RNA. Library construction for TCR beta comprised three nested multiplex PCR rounds performed with slightly modified ARM-PCR. TRBV1-TRBV30 forward primers and a C-beta reverse primer were used in the first two PCR rounds, which each ran for approximately 9 cycles. One entry per CDR3 protein results from TCRdb running MiXCR on the multiplex PCR reads. The sample has 95,000 to 100,000 distinct CDR3 sequences, about 67% seen once. Sequencing used liver tumor tissue from sampling region 2. Noted subset: tumor region T2, inferior pole. The receptors stem from an older woman with primary liver carcinoma and hepatitis B virus infection.

This clonotype appeared a few times. The chain uses TRBV5-6 and TRBJ2-7; a possible D gene is TRBD2 (6 bases). The germline CDR1 and CDR2 sequences are SGHDT and YYEEEE. CDR3 length: 19 amino acids. Between the trimmed V and J ends, which lost 4 bases and 3 bases, there was a span of 29 bases. CDR3 nucleotides: TGTGCCAGCAGCACTCTGGTCTCGTTCGGCTCGGGACTCCGCTACGAGCAGTACTTC. Translated, it gives CASSTLVSFGSGLRYEQYF.

At least ten counts were recorded for this clonotype. The chain recombines TRBV6-1 with TRBJ1-2; D gene unclear. V gave up 7 bases and J gave up 3 bases, with 12 bases separating them. The germline V gene has CDR1 MNHNS and CDR2 SASEGT. The CDR3 sequence is 13 residues long. The CDR3 region is CASTNLVDYGYTF. The CDR3 DNA reads TGTGCCAGCACTAATCTAGTGGACTATGGCTACACCTTC.

In this sample, this clonotype turned up a few times. A junction boundary mismatches the germline segment, possibly from a read error. This chain links TRBV11-2 with TRBJ2-2, with D perhaps matching TRBD2 (5 bases). The CDR3 has 15 amino acids. Germline V gene sequence: CDR1 SGHAT, CDR2 FQNNGV. DNA of the CDR3: TGTGCCAGCAGCCCTCCGCAAGGACCGGCCGGGGAGCTGTGTTTC. It codes for CASSPPQGPAGELCF. The whole variable domain, filled in from reference TRBV11-2 and TRBJ2-2, reads EAGVAQSPRYKIIEKRQSVAFWCNPISGHATLYWYQQILGQGPKLLIQFQNNGVVDDSQLPKDRFSAERLKGVDSTLKIQPAKLEDSAVYLCASSPPQGPAGELCFGEGSRLTVL.

This clonotype appeared once. This chain joins TRBV11-3 and TRBJ2-7; D is unresolved. This CDR3 is built from 15 residues. Looked up from germline, CDR1 is SGHNT and CDR2 is YENEEA. Trimming took off 5 bases at V and 13 bases at J, with 27 bases between the two ends. This chain's CDR3 is CASSTQTVQYYVHYF. DNA for the CDR3: TGTGCCAGCAGCACCCAGACGGTACAGTACTACGTGCATTACTTC. The complete variable domain, with remaining parts taken from reference TRBV11-3 and TRBJ2-7, reads EAGVVQSPRYKIIEKKQPVAFWCNPISGHNTLYWYLQNLGQGPELLIRYENEEAVDDSQLPKDRFSAERLKGVDSTLKIQPAELGDSAVYLCASSTQTVQYYVHYFGPGTRLTVT.

Concerning this clonotype: At one of its ends the junction is not consistent with the germline gene, which may arise from a read error. V is TRBV11-3 and J is TRBJ2-7; a weak D match, TRBD2 (5 bases). Germline V CDR1 and CDR2: SGHNT, YENEEA. The CDR3 contains 15 residues. This CDR3 reads CASSPLLGEVYDQYF. The CDR3 DNA sequence: TGTGCCAGCAGCCCCCTGCTCGGGGAAGTCTACGACCAGTACTTC.

This clonotype came up once. The rearrangement joins TRBV29-1 to TRBJ2-2; D is unresolved. The ends were cut back, 7 bases at V and 3 bases at J, with 12 bases in the middle. This CDR3 spans 13 amino acids. Germline loops: CDR1 SQVTM, CDR2 ANQGSEA. DNA for the CDR3: TGCAGCGGGAGACGCCCAGACACCGGGGAGCTGTTTTTT. Translated, it gives CSGRRPDTGELFF.

The chain joins TRBV10-3 to TRBJ1-2, with TRBD1 as a possible D gene (6 bases). V shed 0 bases and J shed 7 bases, with 9 bases lying between them. The CDR3 spans 13 residues. CDR1 is ENHRY, CDR2 SYGVKD, per germline. The CDR3: CAISESRGLGYTF. DNA of the CDR3: TGTGCCATCAGTGAGTCGCGGGGGCTTGGCTACACCTTC.